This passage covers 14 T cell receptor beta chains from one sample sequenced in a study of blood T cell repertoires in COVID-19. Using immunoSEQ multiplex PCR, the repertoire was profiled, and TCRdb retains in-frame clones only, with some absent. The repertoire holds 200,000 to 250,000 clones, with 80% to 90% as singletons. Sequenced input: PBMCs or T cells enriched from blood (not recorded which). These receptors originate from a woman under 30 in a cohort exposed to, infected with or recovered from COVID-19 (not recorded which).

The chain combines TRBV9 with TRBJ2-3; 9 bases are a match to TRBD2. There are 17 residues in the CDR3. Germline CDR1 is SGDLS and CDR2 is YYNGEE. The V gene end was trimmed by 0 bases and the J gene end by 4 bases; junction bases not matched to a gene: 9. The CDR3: CASSVETSGIKADTQYF. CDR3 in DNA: TGTGCCAGCAGCGTAGAGACTAGCGGTATTAAGGCAGATACGCAGTATTTT.

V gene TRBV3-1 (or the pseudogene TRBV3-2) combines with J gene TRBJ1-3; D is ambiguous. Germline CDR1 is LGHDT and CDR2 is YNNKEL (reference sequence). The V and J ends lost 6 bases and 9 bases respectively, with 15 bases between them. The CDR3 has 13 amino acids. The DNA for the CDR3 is TGTGCCAGCAGTCCATCTCTTACGAGCACCATATATTTT. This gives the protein CASSPSLTSTIYF.

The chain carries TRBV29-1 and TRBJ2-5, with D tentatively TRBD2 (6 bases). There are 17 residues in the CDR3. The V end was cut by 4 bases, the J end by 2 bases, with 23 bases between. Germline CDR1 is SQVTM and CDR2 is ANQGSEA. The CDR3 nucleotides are TGCAGCGTTGCCGGGAGTCAGGGACTCCCGTCGCAAGAGACCCAGTACTTC. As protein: CSVAGSQGLPSQETQYF.

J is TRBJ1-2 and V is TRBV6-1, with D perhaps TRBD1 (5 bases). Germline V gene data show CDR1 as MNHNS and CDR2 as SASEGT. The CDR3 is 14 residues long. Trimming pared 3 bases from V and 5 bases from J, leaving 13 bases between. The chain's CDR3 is CASSEAGGAYGYTF. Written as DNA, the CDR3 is TGTGCCAGCAGTGAGGCAGGCGGGGCGTATGGCTACACCTTC.

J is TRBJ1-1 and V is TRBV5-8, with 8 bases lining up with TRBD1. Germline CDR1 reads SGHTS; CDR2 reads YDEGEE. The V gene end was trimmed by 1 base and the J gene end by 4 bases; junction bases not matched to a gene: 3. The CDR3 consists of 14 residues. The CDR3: CASSLRTGPTEAFF. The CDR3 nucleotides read TGTGCCAGCAGCTTGAGGACAGGGCCCACTGAAGCTTTCTTT. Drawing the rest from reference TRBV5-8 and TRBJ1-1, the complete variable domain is EAGVTQSPTHLIKTRGQQATLRCSPISGHTSVYWYQQALGLGLQFLLWYDEGEERNRGNFPPRFSGRQFPNYSSELNVNALELEDSALYLCASSLRTGPTEAFFGQGTRLTVV.

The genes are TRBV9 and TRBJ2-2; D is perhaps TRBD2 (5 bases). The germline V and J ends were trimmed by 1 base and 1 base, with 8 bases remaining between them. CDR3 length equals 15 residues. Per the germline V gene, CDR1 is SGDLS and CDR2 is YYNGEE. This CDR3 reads CASSVSGWNTGELFF. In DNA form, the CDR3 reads TGTGCCAGCAGCGTAAGCGGATGGAACACCGGGGAGCTGTTTTTT.

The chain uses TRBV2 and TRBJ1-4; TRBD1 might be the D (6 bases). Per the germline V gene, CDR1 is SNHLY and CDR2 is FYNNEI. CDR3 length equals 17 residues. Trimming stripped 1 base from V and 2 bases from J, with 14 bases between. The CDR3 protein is CASSEGGQLDTNEKLFF. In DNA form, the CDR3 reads TGTGCCAGCAGTGAAGGGGGGCAGTTGGACACTAATGAAAAACTGTTTTTT. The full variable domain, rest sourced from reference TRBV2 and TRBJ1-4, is EPEVTQTPSHQVTQMGQEVILRCVPISNHLYFYWYRQILGQKVEFLVSFYNNEISEKSEIFDDQFSVERPDGSNFTLKIRSTKLEDSAMYFCASSEGGQLDTNEKLFFGSGTQLSVL.

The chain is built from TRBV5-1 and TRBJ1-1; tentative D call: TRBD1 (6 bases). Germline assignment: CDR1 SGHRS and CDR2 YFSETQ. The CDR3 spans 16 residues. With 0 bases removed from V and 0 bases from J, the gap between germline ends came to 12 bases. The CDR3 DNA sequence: TGCGCCAGCAGCTTGGCGGGGGGGGCCATGAACACTGAAGCTTTCTTT. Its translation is CASSLAGGAMNTEAFF. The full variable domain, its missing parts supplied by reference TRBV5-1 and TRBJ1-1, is KAGVTQTPRYLIKTRGQQVTLSCSPISGHRSVSWYQQTPGQGLQFLFEYFSETQRNKGNFPGRFSGRQFSNSRSEMNVSTLELGDSALYLCASSLAGGAMNTEAFFGQGTRLTVV.

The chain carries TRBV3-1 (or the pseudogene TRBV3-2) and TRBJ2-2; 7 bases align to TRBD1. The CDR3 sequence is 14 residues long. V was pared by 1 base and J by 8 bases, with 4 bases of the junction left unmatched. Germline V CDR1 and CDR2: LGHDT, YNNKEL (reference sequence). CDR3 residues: CASSQGGGAGELFF. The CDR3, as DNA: TGTGCCAGCAGCCAAGGAGGGGGCGCGGGGGAGCTGTTTTTT.

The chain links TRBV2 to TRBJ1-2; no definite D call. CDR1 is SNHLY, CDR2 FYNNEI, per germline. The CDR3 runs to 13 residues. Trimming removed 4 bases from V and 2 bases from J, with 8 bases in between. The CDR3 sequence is CASSGTQNYGYTF. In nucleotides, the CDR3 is TGTGCCAGCAGTGGGACTCAGAACTATGGCTACACCTTC. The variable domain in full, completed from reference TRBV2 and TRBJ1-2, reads EPEVTQTPSHQVTQMGQEVILRCVPISNHLYFYWYRQILGQKVEFLVSFYNNEISEKSEIFDDQFSVERPDGSNFTLKIRSTKLEDSAMYFCASSGTQNYGYTFGSGTRLTVV.

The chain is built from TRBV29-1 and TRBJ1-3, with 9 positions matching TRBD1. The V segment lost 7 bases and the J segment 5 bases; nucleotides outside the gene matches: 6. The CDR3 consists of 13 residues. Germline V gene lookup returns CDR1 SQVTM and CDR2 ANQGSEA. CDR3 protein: CSAGQGTRNTIYF. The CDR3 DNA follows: TGCAGCGCCGGACAGGGGACCAGAAACACCATATATTTT.

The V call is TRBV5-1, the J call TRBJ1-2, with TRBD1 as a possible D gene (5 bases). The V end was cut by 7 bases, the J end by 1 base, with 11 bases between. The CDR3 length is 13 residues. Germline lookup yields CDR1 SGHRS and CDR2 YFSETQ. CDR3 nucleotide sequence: TGCGCCAGCCATGGGGCAAGTAACTATGGCTACACCTTC. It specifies CASHGASNYGYTF.

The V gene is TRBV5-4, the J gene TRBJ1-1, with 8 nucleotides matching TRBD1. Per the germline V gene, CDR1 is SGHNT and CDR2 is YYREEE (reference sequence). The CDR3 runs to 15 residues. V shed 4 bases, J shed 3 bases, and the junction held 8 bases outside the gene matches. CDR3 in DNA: TGTGCCAGCAGCAAGGACAGGGATCGCGACACTGAAGCTTTCTTT. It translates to CASSKDRDRDTEAFF. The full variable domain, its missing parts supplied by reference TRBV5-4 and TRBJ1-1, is ETGVTQSPTHLIKTRGQQVTLRCSSQSGHNTVSWYQQALGQGPQFIFQYYREEENGRGNFPPRFSGLQFPNYSSELNVNALELDDSALYLCASSKDRDRDTEAFFGQGTRLTVV.

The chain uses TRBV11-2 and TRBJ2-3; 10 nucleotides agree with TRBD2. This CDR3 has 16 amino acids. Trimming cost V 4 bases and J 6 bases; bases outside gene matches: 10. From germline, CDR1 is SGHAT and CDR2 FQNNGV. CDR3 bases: TGTGCCAGCAGCTATTGGGCAGCGGGGGGGACGGATACGCAGTATTTT. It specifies CASSYWAAGGTDTQYF.